Shown below are 3 T cell receptor beta chains from a single sample sequenced in a study of monozygotic twins with inflammatory bowel disease. For each CDR3 protein, TCRdb gives one entry from its re-call of the 5' RACE reads, without DNA. This table holds some 83,000 distinct CDR3 sequences. The sequenced material came from blood. The receptors originated from a human donor with ulcerative colitis or Crohn's disease, or a healthy co-twin of an affected twin (not recorded which).

V gene TRBV5-1 combines with J gene TRBJ1-1. Germline CDR1 SGHRS, CDR2 YFSETQ. The CDR3 runs to 12 residues. CDR3 loop: CASRRENTEAFF.

The chain links TRBV7-2 to TRBJ1-2; TCRdb proposes TRBD1, but this gene call is untestable without DNA. The CDR3 runs to 15 residues. Germline lookup yields CDR1 SGHTA and CDR2 FQGNSA. CDR3: CASSLVPPGKEGYTF.

The chain employs TRBV20-1 and TRBJ2-4; TCRdb calls TRBD1, which cannot be checked without DNA. Germline V gene sequence: CDR1 DFQATT, CDR2 SNEGSKA (reference sequence). CDR3 length: 13 amino acids. CDR3 in amino acids: CSAPRGSGELQYF.